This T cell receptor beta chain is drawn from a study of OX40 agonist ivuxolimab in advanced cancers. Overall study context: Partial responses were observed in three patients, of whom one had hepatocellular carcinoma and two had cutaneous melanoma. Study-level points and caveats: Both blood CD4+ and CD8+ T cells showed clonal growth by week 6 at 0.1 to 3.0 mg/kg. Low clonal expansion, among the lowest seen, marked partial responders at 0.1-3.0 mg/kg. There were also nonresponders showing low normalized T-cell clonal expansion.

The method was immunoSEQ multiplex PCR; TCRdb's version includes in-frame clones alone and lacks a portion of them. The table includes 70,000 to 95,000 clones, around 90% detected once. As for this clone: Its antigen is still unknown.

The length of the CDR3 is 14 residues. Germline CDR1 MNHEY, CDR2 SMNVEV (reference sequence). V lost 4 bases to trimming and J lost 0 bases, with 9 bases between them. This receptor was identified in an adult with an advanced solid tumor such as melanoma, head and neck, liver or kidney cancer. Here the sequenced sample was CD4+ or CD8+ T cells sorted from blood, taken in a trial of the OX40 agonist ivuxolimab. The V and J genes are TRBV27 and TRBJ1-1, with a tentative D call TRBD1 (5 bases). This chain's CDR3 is CASSWDGMNTEAFF. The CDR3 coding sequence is TGTGCCAGCAGTTGGGACGGCATGAACACTGAAGCTTTCTTT.